A selection of T cell receptor beta chains follows, all from one sample in a study of cytomegalovirus exposure and HLA in healthy donors. Method: immunoSEQ multiplex PCR; TCRdb's copy keeps in-frame clones and lacks some. This table has around 130,000 clones, around 8.5% appearing once. The sequencing sample was made of PBMCs. The receptors derive from a man aged 40-49 years in good health and CMV-seronegative. The CDR3 runs from the conserved cysteine through the conserved F or W. The D gene is left open where the match is weak. Some rows mark clone size as missing; the rest say once, few, many or name a class of expanded clone.

abundance	v_gene	d_gene	j_gene	CDR3aa	CDR3nt
-	TRBV2	-	TRBJ2-7	CASSTDRSGYEQYF	TGTGCCAGCAGTACTGACCGGAGCGGCTACGAGCAGTACTTC
few	TRBV29-1	-	TRBJ1-4	CSAVDTWEKLFF	TGCAGCGCCGTGGACACCTGGGAAAAACTGTTTTTT
few	TRBV5-4	-	TRBJ1-6	CAIPRGGRVNSPLHF	TGTGCCATCCCGAGGGGGGGGCGTGTGAATTCACCCCTCCACTTT
-	TRBV27	TRBD1	TRBJ2-7	CASSRDRVTHEQYF	TGTGCCAGCAGCCGGGACAGGGTGACCCACGAGCAGTACTTC
-	TRBV19	-	TRBJ1-2	CASSLARSNYGYTF	TGTGCCAGTAGCCTTGCGAGGTCTAACTATGGCTACACCTTC
-	TRBV11-2	-	TRBJ1-4	CASSLVGTSTNEKLFF	TGTGCCAGCAGCTTAGTTGGGACATCTACTAATGAAAAACTGTTTTTT
few	TRBV5-5	-	TRBJ1-1	CASSLVDTEAFF	TGTGCCAGCAGCTTGGTAGACACTGAAGCTTTCTTT
few	TRBV7-9	TRBD1	TRBJ2-7	CASSARDRTYEQYF	TGTGCCAGCAGCGCCCGGGACAGGACCTACGAGCAGTACTTC
-	TRBV5-6	-	TRBJ1-6	CASSLKSSYNSPLHF	TGTGCCAGCAGCCTAAAAAGCTCCTATAATTCACCCCTCCACTTT
-	TRBV7-2	TRBD2	TRBJ2-1	CASSYESTSGAYNEQFF	TGTGCCAGCAGCTACGAGTCGACTAGCGGGGCCTACAATGAGCAGTTCTTC
few	TRBV7-2	-	TRBJ2-5	CASSRTVQETQYF	TGTGCCAGCAGTCGGACAGTACAAGAGACCCAGTACTTC
-	TRBV15	-	TRBJ1-1	CATSRDRGGGTEAFF	TGTGCCACCAGCAGAGATCGGGGGGGCGGCACTGAAGCTTTCTTT
many	TRBV4-1	TRBD1	TRBJ1-4	CASSQAGPGQYEKLFF	TGCGCCAGCAGCCAAGCGGGCCCGGGACAGTATGAAAAACTGTTTTTT
few	TRBV4-2	TRBD1	TRBJ2-7	CASSQEQHRGFDEQYF	TGTGCCAGCAGCCAAGAACAGCACAGGGGGTTTGACGAGCAGTACTTC
few	TRBV7-9	TRBD1	TRBJ1-6	CASSPLTGFSSPLHF	TGTGCCAGCAGCCCCTTGACAGGGTTCAGTTCACCCCTCCACTTT
few	TRBV28	-	TRBJ1-1	CASSYRPTEAFF	TGTGCAAGCAGTTACAGACCCACTGAAGCTTTCTTT
few	TRBV27	TRBD1	TRBJ1-2	CASRSSGQVSYGYTF	TGTGCCAGCAGAAGTTCAGGACAGGTCAGCTATGGCTACACCTTC
few	TRBV19	-	TRBJ1-5	CASSGLRANNQPQHF	TGTGCCAGTAGTGGACTCCGGGCCAACAATCAGCCCCAGCATTTT
few	TRBV29-1	-	TRBJ2-1	CSVERGEQFF	TGCAGCGTTGAGCGGGGTGAGCAGTTCTTC
-	TRBV6-5	TRBD1	TRBJ1-5	CASSQGAHQPQHF	TGTGCCAGCAGTCAGGGGGCCCATCAGCCCCAGCATTTT
-	TRBV7-6	-	TRBJ2-1	CASSLGGGWGNNEQFF	TGTGCCAGCAGCTTAGGAGGCGGGTGGGGTAACAATGAGCAGTTCTTC
-	TRBV10-1	TRBD1	TRBJ2-3	CASSYDRGPDTQYF	TGCGCCAGCAGTTACGACAGGGGCCCAGATACGCAGTATTTT
few	TRBV9	TRBD1	TRBJ2-2	CASSSRDRVPGELFF	TGTGCCAGCAGCTCCCGGGACAGGGTCCCCGGGGAGCTGTTTTTT
-	TRBV6-5	-	TRBJ2-2	CASSYSSPAGELFF	TGTGCCAGCAGTTACTCGAGCCCGGCCGGGGAGCTGTTTTTT
few	TRBV5-6	TRBD1	TRBJ1-5	CASSLAVTGGRQPQHF	TGTGCCAGCAGCTTGGCCGTAACAGGGGGCCGACAGCCCCAGCATTTT
few	TRBV7-3	-	TRBJ2-2	CASSLGQAGGELFF	TGTGCCAGCAGCCTCGGTCAAGCTGGCGGGGAGCTGTTTTTT
few	TRBV28	-	TRBJ2-1	CASSFGVNEQFF	TGTGCCAGCAGTTTCGGTGTCAATGAGCAGTTCTTC
few	TRBV10-3	-	TRBJ2-7	CAISRGTYEQYF	TGTGCCATATCCCGGGGGACCTACGAGCAGTACTTC
-	TRBV7-6	-	TRBJ2-1	CASSSFSGEQFF	TGTGCCAGCAGCTCCTTTTCGGGGGAGCAGTTCTTC
few	TRBV7-5	-	TRBJ2-7	CAQRRSGEQYF	TGTGCCCAGAGAAGGTCGGGCGAGCAGTACTTC
-	TRBV5-4	-	TRBJ1-1	CASSFYMNTEAFF	TGTGCCAGCAGCTTTTACATGAACACTGAAGCTTTCTTT
-	TRBV13	TRBD1	TRBJ1-2	CASSLGQGNYGYTF	TGTGCCAGCAGCTTAGGACAGGGGAACTATGGCTACACCTTC
few	TRBV6-5	TRBD2	TRBJ2-5	CASSYSAGGYQETQYF	TGTGCCAGCAGTTACTCGGCGGGGGGGTACCAAGAGACCCAGTACTTC
once	TRBV7-9	TRBD1	TRBJ1-2	CASSGQGGGYTF	TGTGCCAGCAGCGGACAGGGTGGAGGCTACACCTTC
once	TRBV7-2	-	TRBJ1-2	CASSLSPRIYGYTF	TGTGCCAGCAGCTTAAGTCCTAGGATCTATGGCTACACCTTC
few	TRBV29-1	TRBD1	TRBJ2-5	CSVVQGAPETQYF	TGCAGCGTTGTTCAGGGGGCCCCAGAGACCCAGTACTTC
-	TRBV15	-	TRBJ1-2	CATSHTGNYGYTF	TGTGCCACCAGCCACACGGGTAACTATGGCTACACCTTC
-	TRBV28	-	TRBJ2-7	CASSLSGYSYEQYF	TGTGCCAGCAGTTTATCAGGGTACTCCTACGAGCAGTACTTC
-	TRBV7-6	-	TRBJ2-1	CASSPSRREQFF	TGTGCCAGCAGCCCATCGAGGCGTGAGCAGTTCTTC
few	TRBV7-9	-	TRBJ2-3	CASSLSGTDTQYF	TGTGCCAGCAGCTTATCTGGCACAGATACGCAGTATTTT
few	TRBV19	TRBD1	TRBJ1-6	CASSAPGQGGSPLHF	TGTGCCAGTAGTGCACCGGGACAGGGAGGTTCACCCCTCCACTTT
few	TRBV5-4	TRBD1	TRBJ1-2	CASSLGGQTHGYTF	TGTGCCAGCAGCTTGGGGGGACAGACACATGGCTACACCTTC
-	TRBV5-5	-	TRBJ2-7	CASSLDGSKVEQYF	TGTGCCAGCAGCTTGGACGGGAGTAAGGTCGAGCAGTACTTC
-	TRBV18	TRBD1	TRBJ1-2	CASSPETGGAGYTF	TGTGCCAGCTCACCAGAGACAGGGGGCGCGGGCTACACCTTC
-	TRBV7-2	TRBD1	TRBJ1-6	CASSLRTGANSPLHF	TGTGCCAGCAGCTTAAGGACAGGGGCTAATTCACCCCTCCACTTT
few	TRBV11-2	TRBD1	TRBJ2-5	CASSSRTGHQETQYF	TGTGCCAGCAGCTCCCGGACAGGGCACCAAGAGACCCAGTACTTC
few	TRBV5-1	-	TRBJ2-2	CASSLSGAETGELFF	TGCGCCAGCAGCTTGTCAGGGGCTGAGACCGGGGAGCTGTTTTTT
-	TRBV6-1	-	TRBJ1-3	CASSMGHSGNTIYF	TGTGCCAGCAGTATGGGACACTCTGGAAACACCATATATTTT
-	TRBV28	TRBD1	TRBJ1-2	CASSTMGQGFHLGYYGYTF	TGTGCCAGCAGTACCATGGGACAGGGATTTCACTTGGGCTACTATGGCTACACCTTC
-	TRBV5-1	TRBD2	TRBJ2-7	CASSLGTSGGVSYEQYF	TGCGCCAGCAGCCTAGGGACTAGCGGGGGGGTCTCCTACGAGCAGTACTTC
-	TRBV6-1	-	TRBJ1-2	CASTEANYGYTF	TGTGCCAGCACCGAGGCCAACTATGGCTACACCTTC